Shown below are 21 T cell receptor beta chains from a single sample sequenced in a study of cytomegalovirus exposure and HLA in healthy donors (dated by TCRdb to about 2017). Library construction relied on the immunoSEQ multiplex PCR assay. The multiplex PCR relied on a mix of 60 forward primers for TCR Vbeta segments and 13 reverse primers for TCR Jbeta segments. The table was pulled from immuneACCESS by TCRdb, which kept in-frame rearrangements only. Such tables lose some clones; where checked, under half of the loss comes from unresolved V genes, and the rest has no known cause. The sample data list 100,000 to 150,000 clones, and about 79% of these were observed just once. Jointly, the top ten make up about 1.7% of the sample. Sequencing was performed on PBMCs. The source is a female donor in good health and CMV-seropositive.

The J gene is TRBJ2-7, the V gene TRBV28; possible D gene TRBD2, 6 bases. Germline-derived CDR1 and CDR2 are MDHEN and SYDVKM. The CDR3 length is 16 residues. V gave up 6 bases and J gave up 0 bases, with 18 bases separating them. CDR3 coding DNA: TGTGCCAGCAGGCCATCGAAGCGGGCCCCCTCCTACGAGCAGTACTTC. It yields the protein CASRPSKRAPSYEQYF.

V gene TRBV28 combines with J gene TRBJ1-5; D unclear. V was cut by 2 bases and J by 2 bases, with 4 bases left in between. CDR1 is MDHEN, CDR2 SYDVKM, per germline. The CDR3 totals 13 residues. Here the CDR3 reads CASSLQGNQPQHF. Here the CDR3 DNA reads TGTGCCAGCAGTTTACAGGGCAATCAGCCCCAGCATTTT.

This clone was seen more than once but under ten times. This chain's CDR3 is CASSRQGRGVETQYF. The DNA for the CDR3 is TGTGCCAGCAGCCGGCAAGGGAGGGGTGTAGAGACCCAGTACTTC. This chain uses TRBV6-5 with TRBJ2-5; 7 nucleotides line up with TRBD2. Germline V CDR1 and CDR2: MNHEY, SVGAGI. The junction had 11 bases not matched to a gene; V was cut back by 6 bases and J by 4 bases. The CDR3 covers 15 residues.

The V gene is TRBV27, the J gene TRBJ2-5; 11 bases are a match to TRBD2. CDR3 length: 17 amino acids. CDR1 MNHEY and CDR2 SMNVEV come from the germline V gene (reference sequence). The ends lost 5 bases at V and 5 bases at J; junction bases unmatched: 13. The CDR3 loop is CASSPWSSGGAAETQYF. In DNA form, the CDR3 reads TGTGCCAGCAGTCCCTGGAGTAGCGGGGGGGCAGCGGAGACCCAGTACTTC.

This clone was seen a few times. The chain uses TRBV5-6 and TRBJ1-1, with D perhaps matching TRBD1 (5 bases). Germline V gives CDR1 SGHDT, CDR2 YYEEEE. This CDR3 is built from 13 residues. The ends were cut back, 0 bases at V and 7 bases at J, with 10 bases in the middle. As DNA, the CDR3 is TGTGCCAGCAGCTTGGGTGGGGCCGATGAAGCTTTCTTT. Protein: CASSLGGADEAFF.

The rearrangement joins TRBV20-1 to TRBJ2-3; D gene ambiguous. V was cut by 8 bases and J by 2 bases, with 8 bases left in between. This CDR3 has 11 residues. In germline, CDR1 is DFQATT, CDR2 SNEGSKA (reference sequence). CDR3 in amino acids: CSFLYTDTQYF. The CDR3 nucleotides read TGCAGTTTTTTGTACACAGATACGCAGTATTTT.

The genes are TRBV7-2 and TRBJ2-1; 12 bases are a match to TRBD2. Germline CDR1 is SGHTA and CDR2 is FQGNSA. V dropped 5 bases and J dropped 8; count of bases not matched to a gene: 7. There are 15 residues in the CDR3. The CDR3 sequence: CASSHTSGGKDEQFF. In DNA, the CDR3 is TGTGCCAGCAGCCATACTAGCGGGGGGAAGGATGAGCAGTTCTTC.

This chain links TRBV28 with TRBJ2-5; D call uncertain. The CDR3 consists of 12 residues. Germline loops: CDR1 MDHEN, CDR2 SYDVKM. V was shortened by 6 bases and J by 2 bases, with 7 bases between the two germline ends. This CDR3 reads CASSGLQETQYF. DNA for the CDR3: TGTGCCAGCAGCGGGTTACAAGAGACCCAGTACTTC.

This clone was seen just once. The same CDR3 can be traced to other DNA sequences in this sample. The rearrangement links TRBV18 to TRBJ2-7; 10 nucleotides agree with TRBD1. V trimming: 3 bases; J trimming: 5 bases; junction bases outside the gene matches: 7. Germline V lookup: CDR1 KGHSH, CDR2 LQKENI. CDR3 length: 15 amino acids. CDR3 nucleotides: TGTGCCAGCTCACCCTCCCGGACAGGGGGGAACGAGCAGTACTTC. Its translation is CASSPSRTGGNEQYF.

The CDR3 loop reads CASQKGRGIENTEAFF. CDR3 nucleotide sequence: TGCGCCAGCCAAAAAGGTCGGGGAATCGAGAACACTGAAGCTTTCTTT. V gene TRBV10-2 combines with J gene TRBJ1-1; D is uncertain. V shed 8 bases and J shed 1 base, with 20 bases lying between them. The CDR3 length is 16 residues. Germline CDR1 and CDR2: WSHSY and SAAADI.

V usage is TRBV6-5 and J usage is TRBJ1-2; 8 positions match TRBD1. Looked up from germline, CDR1 is MNHEY and CDR2 is SVGAGI. The CDR3 has 13 amino acids. Trimming at V came to 6 bases and at J to 5 bases, leaving 5 bases not matched to a gene. The CDR3 DNA reads TGTGCCAGCAGGAACAGGGGGGGGTATGGCTACACCTTC. Translated: CASRNRGGYGYTF.

The rearrangement uses TRBV9 and TRBJ1-3; TRBD1 might be the D (5 bases). V was clipped by 3 bases and J by 1 base, with 8 bases between them. In germline, CDR1 is SGDLS, CDR2 YYNGEE. The CDR3 covers 14 residues. The CDR3 loop is CASSGGGSGNTIYF. In DNA, the CDR3 is TGTGCCAGCAGCGGCGGGGGGTCTGGAAACACCATATATTTT.

V usage is TRBV18 and J usage is TRBJ1-1; D uncertain. V lost 2 bases, J lost 1 base, and 5 bases lay in between. The CDR3 is 13 residues long. Germline V CDR1 and CDR2: KGHSH, LQKENI. The CDR3 coding sequence is TGTGCCAGCTCACCAGGAGGGAACACTGAAGCTTTCTTT. Amino acids: CASSPGGNTEAFF.

For this clone: Germline and junction disagree at one end, which may indicate a read error. V is TRBV7-9 and J is TRBJ1-3, with D possibly matching TRBD1 (6 bases). Germline V lookup: CDR1 SEHNR, CDR2 FQNEAQ (reference sequence). This CDR3 spans 13 amino acids. Here the CDR3 DNA reads TGTTCCAGCAGCATACAGGGACGGGACACCATATATTTT. It yields the protein CSSSIQGRDTIYF. Drawing the rest from reference TRBV7-9 and TRBJ1-3, the complete variable domain is DTGVSQNPRHKITKRGQNVTFRCDPISEHNRLYWYRQTLGQGPEFLTYFQNEAQLEKSRLLSDRFSAERPKGSFSTLEIQRTEQGDSAMYLCSSSIQGRDTIYFGEGSWLTVV.

The DNA of the CDR3 is TGTGCCAGCAGCTCCCCCCCGGGGGGCCAAGAGACCCAGTACTTC. Translated, it gives CASSSPPGGQETQYF. This chain uses TRBV7-6 with TRBJ2-5; 7 positions agree with TRBD2. V lost 4 bases and J lost 1; bases outside the gene matches: 6. The CDR3 contains 15 residues. The germline V gene has CDR1 SGHVS and CDR2 FNYEAQ.

This clone appeared once. The genes are TRBV7-9 and TRBJ1-2, with 7 bases fitting TRBD1. Germline lookup yields CDR1 SEHNR and CDR2 FQNEAQ (reference sequence). The CDR3 runs 17 residues. Trimming cost V 3 bases and J 7 bases; bases outside gene matches: 17. CDR3 amino acids: CASSFPGQLESLLGYTF. The CDR3 nucleotides are TGTGCCAGCAGCTTCCCGGGACAGTTAGAAAGCCTGCTTGGCTACACCTTC. The full variable domain, its missing parts supplied by reference TRBV7-9 and TRBJ1-2, is DTGVSQNPRHKITKRGQNVTFRCDPISEHNRLYWYRQTLGQGPEFLTYFQNEAQLEKSRLLSDRFSAERPKGSFSTLEIQRTEQGDSAMYLCASSFPGQLESLLGYTFGSGTRLTVV.

The chain employs TRBV4-2 and TRBJ2-7; TRBD2 aligns across 9 bases. J gave up 2 bases and V 4 bases, and 6 bases lay outside the gene matches. Germline V gene data show CDR1 as LGHNA and CDR2 as YNFKEQ. The CDR3 has 15 residues. The CDR3 sequence: CASSLRLADTYEQYF. CDR3 sequence (DNA): TGTGCCAGCAGCCTTAGACTAGCGGACACCTACGAGCAGTACTTC.

The chain employs TRBV2 and TRBJ1-4; the match to TRBD1 covers 10 bases. Per germline, CDR1 SNHLY and CDR2 FYNNEI. Unmatched junction bases numbered 6, after V lost 6 bases and J lost 8 bases. There are 14 residues in the CDR3. CDR3 coding DNA: TGTGCCAGCAGAGCCGGGACAGGGGTCGAAAAACTGTTTTTT. It is translated as CASRAGTGVEKLFF.

V usage is TRBV5-4 and J usage is TRBJ2-1; TRBD2 matches 16 bases. The junction had 7 bases not matched to a gene; V was cut back by 0 bases and J by 4 bases. Germline lookup yields CDR1 SGHNT and CDR2 YYREEE (reference sequence). The CDR3 extends over 19 amino acids. CDR3 residues: CASSLGGTSGGANYNEQFF. Here the CDR3 DNA reads TGTGCCAGCAGCTTGGGAGGGACTAGCGGGGGGGCGAATTACAATGAGCAGTTCTTC.

The rearrangement uses TRBV7-3 and TRBJ2-3, with 9 positions matching TRBD2. CDR3 length: 16 amino acids. Germline-derived CDR1 and CDR2 are SGHTA and FQGTGA. The ends lost 4 bases at V and 7 bases at J; junction bases unmatched: 12. The CDR3 is CASSSTGVAGANTQYF. The DNA of the CDR3 is TGTGCCAGCAGCTCCACCGGGGTAGCGGGAGCAAATACGCAGTATTTT.

The genes are TRBV5-4 and TRBJ2-1; D unclear. This CDR3 contains 16 residues. The germline V gene encodes CDR1 SGHNT and CDR2 YYREEE (reference sequence). Deletions cut 2 bases from V and 5 bases from J, with 17 bases between. The CDR3 bases are TGTGCCAGCAGCTTCCCCTCGCGAGTCGGTCACAATGAGCAGTTCTTC. Amino acids: CASSFPSRVGHNEQFF. The full variable domain, rest sourced from reference TRBV5-4 and TRBJ2-1, is ETGVTQSPTHLIKTRGQQVTLRCSSQSGHNTVSWYQQALGQGPQFIFQYYREEENGRGNFPPRFSGLQFPNYSSELNVNALELDDSALYLCASSFPSRVGHNEQFFGPGTRLTVL.